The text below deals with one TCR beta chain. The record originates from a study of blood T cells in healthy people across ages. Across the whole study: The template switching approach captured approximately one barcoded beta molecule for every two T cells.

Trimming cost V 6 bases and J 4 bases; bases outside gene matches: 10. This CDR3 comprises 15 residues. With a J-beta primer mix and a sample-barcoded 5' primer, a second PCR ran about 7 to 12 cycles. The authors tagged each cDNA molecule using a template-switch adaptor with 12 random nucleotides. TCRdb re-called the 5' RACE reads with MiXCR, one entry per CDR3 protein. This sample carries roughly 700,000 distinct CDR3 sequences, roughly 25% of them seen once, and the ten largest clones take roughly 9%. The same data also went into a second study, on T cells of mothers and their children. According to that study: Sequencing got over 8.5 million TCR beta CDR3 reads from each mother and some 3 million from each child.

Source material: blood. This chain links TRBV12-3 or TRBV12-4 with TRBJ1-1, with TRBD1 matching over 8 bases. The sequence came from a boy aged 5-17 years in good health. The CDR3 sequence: CASSFSTGAGTEAFF. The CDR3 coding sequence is TGTGCCAGCAGCTTCTCGACAGGGGCCGGCACTGAAGCTTTCTTT.